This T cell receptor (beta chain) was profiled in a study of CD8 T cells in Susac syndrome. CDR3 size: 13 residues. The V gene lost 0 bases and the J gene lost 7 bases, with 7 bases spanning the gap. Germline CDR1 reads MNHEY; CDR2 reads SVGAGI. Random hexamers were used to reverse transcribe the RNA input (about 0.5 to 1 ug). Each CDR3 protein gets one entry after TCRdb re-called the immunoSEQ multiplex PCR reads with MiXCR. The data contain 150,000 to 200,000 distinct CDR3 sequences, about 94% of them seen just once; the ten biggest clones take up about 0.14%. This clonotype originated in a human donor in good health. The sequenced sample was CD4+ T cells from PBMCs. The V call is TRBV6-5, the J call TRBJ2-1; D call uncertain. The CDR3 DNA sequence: TGTGCCAGCAGTTACTCTTTCGGGAATGAGCAGTTCTTC. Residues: CASSYSFGNEQFF.